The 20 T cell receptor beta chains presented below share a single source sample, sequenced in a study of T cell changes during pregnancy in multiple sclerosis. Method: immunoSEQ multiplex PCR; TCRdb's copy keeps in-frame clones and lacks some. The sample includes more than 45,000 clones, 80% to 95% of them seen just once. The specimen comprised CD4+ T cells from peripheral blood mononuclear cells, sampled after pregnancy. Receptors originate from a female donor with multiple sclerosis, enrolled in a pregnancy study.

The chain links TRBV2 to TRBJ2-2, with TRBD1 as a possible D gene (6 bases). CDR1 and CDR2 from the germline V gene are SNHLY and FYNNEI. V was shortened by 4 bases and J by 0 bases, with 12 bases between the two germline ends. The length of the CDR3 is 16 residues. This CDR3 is CASSGHRDTNTGELFF. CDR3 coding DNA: TGTGCCAGCAGTGGCCACAGGGATACGAACACCGGGGAGCTGTTTTTT.

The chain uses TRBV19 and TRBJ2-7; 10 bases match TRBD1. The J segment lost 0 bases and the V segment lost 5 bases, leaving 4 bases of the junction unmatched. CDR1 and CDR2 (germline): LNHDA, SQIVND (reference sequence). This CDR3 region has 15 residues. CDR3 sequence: CASSSGTGVSYEQYF. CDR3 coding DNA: TGTGCCAGTAGTTCCGGGACAGGGGTCTCCTACGAGCAGTACTTC.

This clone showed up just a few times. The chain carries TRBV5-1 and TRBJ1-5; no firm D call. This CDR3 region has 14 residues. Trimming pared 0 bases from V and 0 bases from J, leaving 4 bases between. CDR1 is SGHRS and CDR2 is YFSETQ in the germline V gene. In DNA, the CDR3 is TGCGCCAGCAGCTTGGGCTATAGCAATCAGCCCCAGCATTTT. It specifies CASSLGYSNQPQHF.

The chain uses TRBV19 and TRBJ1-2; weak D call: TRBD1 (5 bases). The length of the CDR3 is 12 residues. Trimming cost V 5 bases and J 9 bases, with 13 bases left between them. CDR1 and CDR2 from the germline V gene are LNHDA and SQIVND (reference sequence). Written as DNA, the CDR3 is TGTGCCAGTAGTGCGGGACCCGGACGCTACACCTTC. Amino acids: CASSAGPGRYTF.

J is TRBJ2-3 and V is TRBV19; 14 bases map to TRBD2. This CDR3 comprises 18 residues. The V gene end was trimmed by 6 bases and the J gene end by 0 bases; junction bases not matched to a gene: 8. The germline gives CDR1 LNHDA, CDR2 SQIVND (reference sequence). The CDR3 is CASRTLTSGGASTDTQYF. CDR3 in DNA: TGTGCCAGTAGAACCTTGACTAGCGGGGGGGCTAGCACAGATACGCAGTATTTT. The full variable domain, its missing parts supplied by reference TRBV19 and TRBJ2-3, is DGGITQSPKYLFRKEGQNVTLSCEQNLNHDAMYWYRQDPGQGLRLIYYSQIVNDFQKGDIAEGYSVSREKKESFPLTVTSAQKNPTAFYLCASRTLTSGGASTDTQYFGPGTRLTVL.

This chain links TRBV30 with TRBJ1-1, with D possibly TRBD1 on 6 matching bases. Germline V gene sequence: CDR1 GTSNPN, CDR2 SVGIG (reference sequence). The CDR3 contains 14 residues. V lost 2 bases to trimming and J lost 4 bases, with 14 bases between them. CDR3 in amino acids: CAWSSQGVGTEAFF. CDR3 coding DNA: TGTGCCTGGAGTTCACAGGGAGTGGGCACTGAAGCTTTCTTT. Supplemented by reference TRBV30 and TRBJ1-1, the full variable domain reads SQTIHQWPATLVQPVGSPLSLECTVEGTSNPNLYWYRQAAGRGLQLLFYSVGIGQISSEVPQNLSASRPQDRQFILSSKKLLLSDSGFYLCAWSSQGVGTEAFFGQGTRLTVV.

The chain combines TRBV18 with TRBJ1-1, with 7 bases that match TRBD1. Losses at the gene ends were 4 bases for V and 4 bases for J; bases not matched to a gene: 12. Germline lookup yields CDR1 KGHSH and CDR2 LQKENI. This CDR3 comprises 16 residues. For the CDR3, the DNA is TGTGCCAGCTCACAAGGGACAGCCGGGCTCTCCACTGAAGCTTTCTTT. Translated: CASSQGTAGLSTEAFF.

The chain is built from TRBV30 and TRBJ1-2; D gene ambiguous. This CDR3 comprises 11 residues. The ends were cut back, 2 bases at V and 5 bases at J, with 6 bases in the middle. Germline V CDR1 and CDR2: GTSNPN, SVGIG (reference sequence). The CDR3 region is CAWSLLYGYTF. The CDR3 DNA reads TGTGCCTGGAGTCTTTTATATGGCTACACCTTC.

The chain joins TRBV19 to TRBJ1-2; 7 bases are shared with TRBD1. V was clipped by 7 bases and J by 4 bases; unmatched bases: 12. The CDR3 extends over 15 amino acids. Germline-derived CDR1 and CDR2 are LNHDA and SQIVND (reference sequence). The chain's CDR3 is CASTGRTGITYGYTF. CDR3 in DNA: TGTGCCAGTACCGGGCGGACAGGAATTACCTATGGCTACACCTTC.

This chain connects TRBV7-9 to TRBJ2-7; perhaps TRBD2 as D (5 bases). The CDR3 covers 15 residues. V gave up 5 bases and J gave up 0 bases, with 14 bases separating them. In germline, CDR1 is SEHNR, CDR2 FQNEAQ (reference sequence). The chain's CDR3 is CASSLPGGSSYEQYF. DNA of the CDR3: TGTGCCAGCAGCCTACCGGGCGGGTCCTCCTACGAGCAGTACTTC.

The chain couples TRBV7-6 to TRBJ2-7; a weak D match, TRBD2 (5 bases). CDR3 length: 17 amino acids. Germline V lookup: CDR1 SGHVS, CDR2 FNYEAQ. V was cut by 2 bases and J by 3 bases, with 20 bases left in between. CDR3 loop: CASSLRPMGAKHYEQYF. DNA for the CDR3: TGTGCCAGCAGCTTACGCCCTATGGGAGCTAAGCACTACGAGCAGTACTTC.

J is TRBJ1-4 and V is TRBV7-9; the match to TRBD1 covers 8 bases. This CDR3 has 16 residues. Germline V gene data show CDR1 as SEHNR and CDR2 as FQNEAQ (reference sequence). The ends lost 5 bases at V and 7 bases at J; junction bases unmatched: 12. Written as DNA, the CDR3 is TGTGCCAGCAGCCTCCCGGACAGGGAGTATGGTGAAAAACTGTTTTTT. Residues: CASSLPDREYGEKLFF.

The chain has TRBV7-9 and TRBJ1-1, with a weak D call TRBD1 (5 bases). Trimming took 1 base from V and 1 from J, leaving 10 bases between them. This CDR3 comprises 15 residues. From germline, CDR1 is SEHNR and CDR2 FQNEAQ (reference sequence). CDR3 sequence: CASSLVGGANTEAFF. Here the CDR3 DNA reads TGTGCCAGCAGCTTAGTCGGCGGGGCGAACACTGAAGCTTTCTTT.

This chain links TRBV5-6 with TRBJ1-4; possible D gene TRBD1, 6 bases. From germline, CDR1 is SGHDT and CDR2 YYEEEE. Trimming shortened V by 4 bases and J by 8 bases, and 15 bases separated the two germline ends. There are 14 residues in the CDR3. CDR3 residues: CASSIGQPREKLFF. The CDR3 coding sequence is TGTGCCAGCAGCATAGGACAGCCTAGGGAAAAACTGTTTTTT.

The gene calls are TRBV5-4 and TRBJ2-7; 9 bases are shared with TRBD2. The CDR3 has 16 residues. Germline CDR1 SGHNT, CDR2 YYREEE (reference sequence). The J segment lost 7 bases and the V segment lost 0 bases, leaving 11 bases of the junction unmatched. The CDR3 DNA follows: TGTGCCAGCAGCTTGGAGTCCCGCGGGGGGGCGGGGGAGCAGTACTTC. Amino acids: CASSLESRGGAGEQYF.

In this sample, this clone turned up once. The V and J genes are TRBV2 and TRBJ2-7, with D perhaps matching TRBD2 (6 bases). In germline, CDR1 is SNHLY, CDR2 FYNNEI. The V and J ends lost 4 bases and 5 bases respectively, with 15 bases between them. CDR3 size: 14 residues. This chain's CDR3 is CASSVGGVWDEQYF. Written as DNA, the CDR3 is TGTGCCAGCAGTGTTGGCGGGGTCTGGGACGAGCAGTACTTC.

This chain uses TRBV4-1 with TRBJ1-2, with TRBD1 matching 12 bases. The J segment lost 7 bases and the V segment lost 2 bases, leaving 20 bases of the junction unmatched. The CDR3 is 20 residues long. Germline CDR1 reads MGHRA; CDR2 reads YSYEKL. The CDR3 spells CASSQLPPRDRGRWEGGYTF. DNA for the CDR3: TGCGCCAGCAGCCAACTCCCCCCACGGGACAGGGGGCGATGGGAGGGTGGCTACACCTTC.

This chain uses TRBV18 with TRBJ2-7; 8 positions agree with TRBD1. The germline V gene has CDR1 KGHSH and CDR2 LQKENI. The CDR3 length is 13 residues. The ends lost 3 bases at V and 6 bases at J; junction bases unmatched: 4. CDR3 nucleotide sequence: TGTGCCAGCTCACCCCCTACAGGGGGCGAGCAGTACTTC. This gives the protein CASSPPTGGEQYF.

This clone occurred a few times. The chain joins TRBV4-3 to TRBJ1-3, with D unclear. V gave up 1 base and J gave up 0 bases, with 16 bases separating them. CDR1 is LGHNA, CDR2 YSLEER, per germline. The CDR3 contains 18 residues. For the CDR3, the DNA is TGCGCCAGCAGCCAAGCCCACCCTGGACTGGTCTCTGGAAACACCATATATTTT. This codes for CASSQAHPGLVSGNTIYF.

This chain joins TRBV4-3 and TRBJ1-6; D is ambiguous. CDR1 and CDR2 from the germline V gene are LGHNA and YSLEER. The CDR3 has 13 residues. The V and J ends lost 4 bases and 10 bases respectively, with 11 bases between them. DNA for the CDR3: TGCGCCAGCAGCCGAGACCGGAGGTCACCCCTCCACTTT. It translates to CASSRDRRSPLHF.